The next 23 T cell receptor beta chains were all read from a single sample in a study of CD8 T cells in ankylosing spondylitis. TCRdb reprocessed the 5' RACE reads via MiXCR and lists one record per CDR3 protein. The table shows around 27,000 distinct CDR3 sequences, with roughly 2.4% occurring only once. The sample comprised blood, either unsorted or a sorted T cell fraction (not recorded which). These receptors originate from a female donor with ankylosing spondylitis or in good health (not recorded which).

This clonotype came up many times. The chain is built from TRBV9 and TRBJ2-2; D uncertain. CDR3 length: 16 residues. The V end was cut by 0 bases, the J end by 0 bases, with 9 bases between. Germline CDR1 reads SGDLS; CDR2 reads YYNGEE. The CDR3 loop reads CASSVGAAPNTGELFF. Here the CDR3 DNA reads TGTGCCAGCAGCGTAGGTGCGGCTCCGAACACCGGGGAGCTGTTTTTT.

This clonotype was counted at least ten times. The chain couples TRBV9 to TRBJ2-7; D is undetermined. The CDR3 loop spans 13 amino acids. Per germline, CDR1 SGDLS and CDR2 YYNGEE. V lost 4 bases and J lost 4, with 12 bases in between. The CDR3 DNA sequence: TGTGCCAGCAGCCTCGGGCCGGATTACGAGCAGTACTTC. It codes for CASSLGPDYEQYF. Full variable domain (rest looked up from reference TRBV9 and TRBJ2-7): DSGVTQTPKHLITATGQRVTLRCSPRSGDLSVYWYQQSLDQGLQFLIQYYNGEERAKGNILERFSAQQFPDLHSELNLSSLELGDSALYFCASSLGPDYEQYFGPGTRLTVT.

Sample share makes this clonotype medium-sized. This sequence joins TRBV9 and TRBJ2-2; tentative D call: TRBD2 (5 bases). This CDR3 has 16 amino acids. The germline V gene encodes CDR1 SGDLS and CDR2 YYNGEE. V lost 4 bases and J lost 1, with 14 bases in between. The CDR3 protein is CASSPRSRGNTGELFF. The DNA for the CDR3 is TGTGCCAGCAGCCCCAGAAGTCGGGGGAACACCGGGGAGCTGTTTTTT.

Concerning this clonotype itself: A junction boundary mismatches the germline segment, possibly from a read error. The chain is built from TRBV7-4 and TRBJ2-1; D uncertain. This CDR3 has 15 residues. CDR1 is SGHVT and CDR2 is SQSDAQ in the germline V gene. The CDR3 nucleotides read TGTGGCAGCAGCTTCAGTCCAGAGTACAATAATGAGCAGTTCTTC. Its protein product is CGSSFSPEYNNEQFF.

This clonotype was recorded at least ten times. CDR3 coding DNA: TGTGCCAGCAGCTCGGGACAGGGAAACAATCAGCCCCAGCATTTT. Protein product: CASSSGQGNNQPQHF. The chain is built from TRBV9 and TRBJ1-5; TRBD1 agrees at 9 bases. The CDR3 is 15 amino acids. Trimming cost V 4 bases and J 3 bases; bases outside gene matches: 5. Germline CDR1 reads SGDLS; CDR2 reads YYNGEE.

This clonotype was detected many times. The CDR3 is CASSVESLGEAFF. CDR3 coding DNA: TGTGCCAGCAGCGTAGAGTCTTTGGGTGAAGCTTTCTTT. This chain uses TRBV9 with TRBJ1-1; D gene uncertain. The CDR3 totals 13 residues. Per the germline V gene, CDR1 is SGDLS and CDR2 is YYNGEE. Trimming took off 0 bases at V and 7 bases at J, with 10 bases between the two ends. The variable domain in full, with the rest retrieved from reference TRBV9 and TRBJ1-1, is DSGVTQTPKHLITATGQRVTLRCSPRSGDLSVYWYQQSLDQGLQFLIQYYNGEERAKGNILERFSAQQFPDLHSELNLSSLELGDSALYFCASSVESLGEAFFGQGTRLTVV.

This clonotype was seen repeatedly, ten times or more. The chain has TRBV9 and TRBJ2-7; TRBD1 matches at 8 bases. The trim removed 2 bases at V and 3 bases at J, leaving 7 bases unmatched. The CDR3 has 15 amino acids. The V gene's germline CDR1 is SGDLS and CDR2 YYNGEE. CDR3 protein: CASSVGTGGYYEQYF. CDR3 nucleotides: TGTGCCAGCAGCGTCGGCACAGGGGGGTACTACGAGCAGTACTTC. The full variable domain, in which reference TRBV9 and TRBJ2-7 provide the parts outside the CDR3, is DSGVTQTPKHLITATGQRVTLRCSPRSGDLSVYWYQQSLDQGLQFLIQYYNGEERAKGNILERFSAQQFPDLHSELNLSSLELGDSALYFCASSVGTGGYYEQYFGPGTRLTVT.

In its sample, this clonotype was seen many times. The chain is built from TRBV9 and TRBJ1-1; possible D gene TRBD1, 5 bases. This CDR3 contains 14 residues. V was shortened by 3 bases and J by 2 bases, with 11 bases between the two germline ends. In germline, CDR1 is SGDLS, CDR2 YYNGEE. Here the CDR3 DNA reads TGTGCCAGCAGCGCGCGGGACGTCAACACTGAAGCTTTCTTT. Its protein is CASSARDVNTEAFF.

This clonotype was seen ten or more times. The chain recombines TRBV9 with TRBJ2-7; D perhaps matches TRBD2 (6 bases). Deletions cut 0 bases from V and 0 bases from J, with 10 bases between. Per the germline V gene, CDR1 is SGDLS and CDR2 is YYNGEE. This CDR3 contains 15 residues. CDR3 protein: CASSVGISGSYEQYF. CDR3 DNA sequence: TGTGCCAGCAGCGTAGGTATTAGCGGCTCCTACGAGCAGTACTTC. The whole variable domain, remainder taken from reference TRBV9 and TRBJ2-7, is DSGVTQTPKHLITATGQRVTLRCSPRSGDLSVYWYQQSLDQGLQFLIQYYNGEERAKGNILERFSAQQFPDLHSELNLSSLELGDSALYFCASSVGISGSYEQYFGPGTRLTVT.

This clonotype was found many times. The CDR3 nucleotides read TGTGCCAGCAGCGTAGGTGAGACTAGCGCCGAGCAGTACTTC. Translating it yields CASSVGETSAEQYF. This chain uses TRBV9 with TRBJ2-4; TRBD2 matches 8 bases. The DNA end is a closer match to TRBJ2-7, so the J assignment may be wrong. Germline CDR1 SGDLS, CDR2 YYNGEE. This CDR3 spans 14 amino acids.

Many counts were recorded for this clonotype. This chain joins TRBV9 and TRBJ2-6; D unclear. Germline CDR1 reads SGDLS; CDR2 reads YYNGEE. V was trimmed by 4 bases and J by 3 bases, leaving 11 bases between them. CDR3 length equals 15 residues. This chain's CDR3 is CASSPRPGGANVLTF. The CDR3 DNA sequence: TGTGCCAGCAGCCCGAGGCCGGGTGGGGCCAACGTCCTGACTTTC.

This clonotype has at least ten counts. V usage is TRBV9 and J usage is TRBJ2-2; a weak D match, TRBD1 (6 bases). Trimming stripped 0 bases from V and 4 bases from J, with 10 bases between. Germline V gene lookup returns CDR1 SGDLS and CDR2 YYNGEE. CDR3 length equals 15 residues. The DNA of the CDR3 is TGTGCCAGCAGCGTAGCACAGGGTACCACCGGGGAGCTGTTTTTT. The encoded protein is CASSVAQGTTGELFF.

By share, this clonotype ranks as medium-sized. This rearrangement joins TRBV9 to TRBJ2-3, with 9 nucleotides matching TRBD1. The CDR3 totals 16 residues. Germline assignment: CDR1 SGDLS and CDR2 YYNGEE. V was pared by 2 bases and J by 7 bases, with 11 bases of the junction left unmatched. The CDR3 protein is CASSVSGTGRWNTQYF. DNA of the CDR3: TGTGCCAGCAGCGTCTCCGGGACAGGGCGTTGGAATACGCAGTATTTT.

This clonotype was found many times. The chain recombines TRBV9 with TRBJ1-5; possible D gene TRBD1, 5 bases. The CDR3 is made up of 15 amino acids. V gave up 0 bases and J gave up 5 bases, with 12 bases separating them. Germline V gene data show CDR1 as SGDLS and CDR2 as YYNGEE. CDR3 DNA: TGTGCCAGCAGCGTAGGGGACTCGCTCGATCAGCCCCAGCATTTT. Protein: CASSVGDSLDQPQHF.

This clonotype was recorded many times. The chain recombines TRBV9 with TRBJ1-5, with D perhaps TRBD1 (6 bases). With 4 bases removed from V and 1 base from J, the gap between germline ends came to 12 bases. In germline, CDR1 is SGDLS, CDR2 YYNGEE. The CDR3 contains 15 residues. The CDR3 region is CASSLRGQSNQPQHF. The CDR3 DNA is TGTGCCAGCAGCCTCCGGGGGCAGAGCAATCAGCCCCAGCATTTT.

At least ten counts were recorded for this clonotype. The genes are TRBV9 and TRBJ1-2; 10 bases fit TRBD1. J gave up 4 bases and V 7 bases, and 4 bases lay outside the gene matches. The CDR3 has 13 amino acids. The germline CDR1 and CDR2 sequences are SGDLS and YYNGEE. The CDR3 reads CASGRQGAYGYTF. The CDR3 nucleotides are TGTGCCAGCGGCAGACAGGGGGCCTATGGCTACACCTTC.

This clonotype was seen repeatedly, ten times or more. The chain joins TRBV9 to TRBJ2-7, with 11 positions matching TRBD1. This CDR3 has 15 residues. Germline-derived CDR1 and CDR2 are SGDLS and YYNGEE. The V segment lost 0 bases and the J segment 5 bases; nucleotides outside the gene matches: 4. The CDR3 region is CASSVGGQGGNEQYF. CDR3 nucleotide sequence: TGTGCCAGCAGCGTAGGGGGACAGGGGGGTAACGAGCAGTACTTC.

There are many counts of this clonotype. The gene calls are TRBV9 and TRBJ1-3, with TRBD1 matching 7 bases. CDR1 and CDR2 from the germline V gene are SGDLS and YYNGEE. The CDR3 runs to 17 residues. Losses at the gene ends were 3 bases for V and 0 bases for J; bases not matched to a gene: 9. The CDR3 region is CASSASGTAISGNTIYF. The CDR3 nucleotides are TGTGCCAGCAGCGCCTCCGGGACAGCCATCTCTGGAAACACCATATATTTT.

Many counts were recorded for this clonotype. The chain couples TRBV9 to TRBJ2-1; D is uncertain. The CDR3 has 12 amino acids. Germline V lookup: CDR1 SGDLS, CDR2 YYNGEE. V was pared by 4 bases and J by 8 bases, with 10 bases between. The CDR3: CASSPSEHEQFF. CDR3 DNA sequence: TGTGCCAGCAGCCCTAGTGAGCATGAGCAGTTCTTC.

The sample holds many counts of this clonotype. The rearrangement joins TRBV9 to TRBJ1-5, with TRBD1 matching 9 bases. This CDR3 has 15 amino acids. Germline V gene lookup returns CDR1 SGDLS and CDR2 YYNGEE. The V segment lost 3 bases and the J segment 4 bases; nucleotides outside the gene matches: 5. Here the CDR3 reads CASSGGQGTNQPQHF. The DNA of the CDR3 is TGTGCCAGCAGCGGAGGACAGGGGACGAATCAGCCCCAGCATTTT.

Turning to this clonotype: This clone may be a read error of a much larger clone one base away. The V call is TRBV9, the J call TRBJ2-1, with 8 bases lining up with TRBD2. This CDR3 contains 15 residues. Looked up from germline, CDR1 is SGDLS and CDR2 is YYNGEE. CDR3 nucleotides: TGTACCAGCACCCGTGTTTCTAGCGGGCATAATGAGCAGTTCTTC. Protein sequence: CTSTRVSSGHNEQFF.

CDR3 loop: CASGLYSYNSPLHF. CDR3 coding DNA: TGTGCCAGCGGACTGTACTCCTATAATTCACCCCTCCACTTT. J is TRBJ1-6 and V is TRBV9; D is unclear. CDR3 size: 14 residues. Looked up from germline, CDR1 is SGDLS and CDR2 is YYNGEE. V was clipped by 7 bases and J by 0 bases, with 8 bases between them.

This clonotype was seen repeatedly, ten times or more. In DNA, the CDR3 is TGTGCCAGCAGCCCTTATCGGGGGGGCGGCACAGATACGCAGTATTTT. Protein product: CASSPYRGGGTDTQYF. The V gene is TRBV9, the J gene TRBJ2-3; 8 nucleotides match TRBD2. CDR1 is SGDLS, CDR2 YYNGEE, per germline. The CDR3 sequence is 16 residues long. V trimming: 4 bases; J trimming: 1 base; junction bases outside the gene matches: 8.